The present entry profiles one TCR beta chain with its context. Its matching antigen is unknown. TCRdb analysed the 5' RACE reads with MiXCR anew, one entry per CDR3 protein. The table lists a few hundred thousand distinct CDR3 sequences, around 19% of them singletons. The data were obtained in a study of T cells after yellow fever vaccination. Notes on the study in general: Post-booster repertoires again held most primary-vaccination clones (about 96% CD4, 80% to 90% CD8). Researchers noted that a small share of clonotypes showed up in both CD4 and CD8 compartments. It was a weaker secondary response, yet one that peaked faster, at day 5 versus 15.

This CDR3 comprises 14 residues. The V gene end was trimmed by 3 bases and the J gene end by 9 bases; junction bases not matched to a gene: 8. CDR1 and CDR2 (germline): SGHTA, FQGTGA. This receptor was identified in a man younger than 35 who received the YFV17D yellow fever vaccine. This specimen was PBMCs, taken before the yellow fever booster vaccination. The V gene is TRBV7-3, the J gene TRBJ2-1; 7 positions match TRBD1. The DNA of the CDR3 is TGTGCCAGCAGCTTCGGGACAGTCGGTAGTGAGCAGTTCTTC. Its protein product is CASSFGTVGSEQFF.